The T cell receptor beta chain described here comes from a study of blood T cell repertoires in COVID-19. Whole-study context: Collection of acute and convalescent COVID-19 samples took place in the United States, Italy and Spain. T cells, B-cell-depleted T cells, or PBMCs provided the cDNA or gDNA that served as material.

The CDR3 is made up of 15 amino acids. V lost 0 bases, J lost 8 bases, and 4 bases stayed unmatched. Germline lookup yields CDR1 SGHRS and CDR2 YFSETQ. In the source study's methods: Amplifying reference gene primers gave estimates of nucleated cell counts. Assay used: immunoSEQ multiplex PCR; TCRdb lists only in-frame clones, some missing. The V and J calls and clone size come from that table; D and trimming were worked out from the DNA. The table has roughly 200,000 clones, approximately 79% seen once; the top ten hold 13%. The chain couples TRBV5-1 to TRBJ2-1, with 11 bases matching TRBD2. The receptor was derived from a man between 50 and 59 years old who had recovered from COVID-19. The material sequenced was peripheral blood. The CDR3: CASSLGLAGLDEQFF. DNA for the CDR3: TGCGCCAGCAGCTTGGGACTAGCGGGATTGGATGAGCAGTTCTTC.